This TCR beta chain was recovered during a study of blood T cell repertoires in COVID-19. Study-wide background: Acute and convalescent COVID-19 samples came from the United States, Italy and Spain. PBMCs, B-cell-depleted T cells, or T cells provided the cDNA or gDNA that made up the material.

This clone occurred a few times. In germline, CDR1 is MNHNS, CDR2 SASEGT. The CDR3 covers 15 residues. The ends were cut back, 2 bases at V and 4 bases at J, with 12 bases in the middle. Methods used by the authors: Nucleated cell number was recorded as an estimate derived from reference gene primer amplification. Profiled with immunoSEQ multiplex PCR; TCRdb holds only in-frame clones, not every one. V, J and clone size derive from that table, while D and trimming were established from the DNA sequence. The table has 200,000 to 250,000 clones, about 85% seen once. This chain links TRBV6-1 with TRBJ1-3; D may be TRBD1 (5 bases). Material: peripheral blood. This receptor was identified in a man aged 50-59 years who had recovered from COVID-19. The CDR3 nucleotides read TGTGCCAGCAGTGAAAGGGCAGGGAGGGGAAACACCATATATTTT. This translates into CASSERAGRGNTIYF.